This T cell receptor beta chain was sequenced during a study of Ad26.COV2.S vaccination and SARS-CoV-2 variants. Produced via immunoSEQ multiplex PCR; TCRdb's table is partial and in-frame only. The sample lists 430,000 or so clones, nearly 90% occurring once. Findings and limits, study-wide: Analyses that measured TCR breadth and depth may have underestimated total T cell responses. For non-spike TCRs, breadth in vaccine recipients resembled that in placebo recipients. CD8+ and CD4+ T cells specific for spike reportedly responded with substantial breadth after vaccination.

About this clone: What it recognizes is unknown.

Treatment specified: approximately 18 received Ad26.COV2.S at low or high dose, single or two shots; 5 received placebo; per-sample allocation not given. Vaccine and placebo recipients were sampled on day 63 after the first injection. The material sequenced was peripheral blood, taken in a trial of Ad26.COV2.S vaccine versus placebo. The receptor comes from a person between 18 and 65 years old who received the Ad26.COV2.S COVID-19 vaccine or a placebo.

In DNA, the CDR3 is TGTGCCAGCTCACCAATGACAGGGCCTCTCTCTGGAAACACCATATATTTT. As protein: CASSPMTGPLSGNTIYF. The chain carries TRBV18 and TRBJ1-3; 7 bases match TRBD1. This CDR3 has 17 amino acids. The germline V gene has CDR1 KGHSH and CDR2 LQKENI. Trimming at V came to 2 bases and at J to 0 bases, leaving 7 bases not matched to a gene.